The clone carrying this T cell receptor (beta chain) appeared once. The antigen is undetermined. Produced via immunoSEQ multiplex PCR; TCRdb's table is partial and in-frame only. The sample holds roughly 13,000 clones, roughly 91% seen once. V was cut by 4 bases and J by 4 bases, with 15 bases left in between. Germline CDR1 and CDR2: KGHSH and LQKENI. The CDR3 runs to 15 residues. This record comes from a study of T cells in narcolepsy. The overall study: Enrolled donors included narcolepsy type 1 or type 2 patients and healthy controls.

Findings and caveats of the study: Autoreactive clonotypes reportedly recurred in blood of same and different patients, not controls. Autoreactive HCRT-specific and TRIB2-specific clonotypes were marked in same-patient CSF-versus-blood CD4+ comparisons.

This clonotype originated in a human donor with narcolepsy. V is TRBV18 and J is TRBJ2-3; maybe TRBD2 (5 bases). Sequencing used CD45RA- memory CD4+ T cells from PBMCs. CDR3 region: CASSQPGLAPDTQYF. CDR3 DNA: TGTGCCAGCTCACAACCCGGACTGGCGCCAGATACGCAGTATTTT.